This TCR beta chain was retrieved from a study of T cell responses to AZD1222 COVID-19 vaccine. Study-wide results and caveats: Spike-spanning, vaccine-associated CD4 TCRs were dominant at 160-218 and 743-854. Among the donors, most were white British and more were female, and clonal diversity was possibly underestimated. Targets within unmutated variant regions were reportedly found for nearly half of spike-specific TCRs.

CDR3 length: 15 residues. Trimming pared 6 bases from V and 4 bases from J, leaving 19 bases between. Germline V gene data show CDR1 as SQVTM and CDR2 as ANQGSEA. This clone was seen only once. Its specificity is unknown. Assay used: immunoSEQ multiplex PCR; TCRdb lists only in-frame clones, some missing. Counted here are 95,000 to 100,000 clones, less than 85% occurring once; the ten biggest clones make up approximately 15%. The chain joins TRBV29-1 to TRBJ2-1; a possible D gene is TRBD1 (6 bases). The sequence was obtained from an adult who received the AZD1222 COVID-19 vaccine. Sequenced here: peripheral blood, sampled 28 days after the second AZD1222 dose. CDR3 DNA sequence: TGCAGCGTCCGGAAAGGGGGTGCGGCTTACAATGAGCAGTTCTTC. Its protein product is CSVRKGGAAYNEQFF.